This TCR beta chain derives from a study of T cell repertoires in cytomegalovirus infection. Study overall: CMV epitopes, recently identified HLA-C-restricted and well-studied HLA-B-restricted, were used. A matching HLA type, together with CMV infection, was signaled by public TCR beta signatures.

This clonotype was seen a handful of times. As yet, its antigen is unknown. MiXCR, run by TCRdb on the reads, gives a single entry per CDR3 protein. Of some 590,000 distinct CDR3 sequences listed, just under 40% were seen once; the top ten hold more than 40%. The V segment lost 4 bases and the J segment 1 base; nucleotides outside the gene matches: 3. This CDR3 is 16 amino acids long. Germline assignment: CDR1 SEHNR and CDR2 FQNEAQ (reference sequence). Findings of the study overall: Frequencies of public TCR beta families were cumulated, and this identified carriers of CMV plus the relevant HLA. Dominant in the ex vivo response were TCR beta clonotypes restricted by HLA-C and specific for CMV.

The sequence derives from a human donor in good health (CMV status not recorded). Some clones in this sample may be carry-over from other donors' samples. The genes are TRBV7-9 and TRBJ2-3; TRBD1 agrees at 12 bases. The source material was cultured PBMCs, sampled from culture after CMV antigen stimulation. Here the CDR3 DNA reads TGTGCCAGCAGCTCGGGACAGGGGGCGGGCACAGATACGCAGTATTTT. It encodes CASSSGQGAGTDTQYF.